Listed below are T cell receptor beta chains from one sample, sequenced in a study of cytomegalovirus exposure and HLA in healthy donors. Only in-frame clones appear in the TCRdb table, and some are missing; sequencing was by immunoSEQ multiplex PCR. The sample has 250,000 to 350,000 clones, 88% seen once; the top ten hold approximately 0.95%. Sequences were obtained from PBMCs. Receptors originate from a man in his thirties or forties in good health and CMV-seronegative. The CDR3 runs from the conserved cysteine through the conserved F or W. A D gene is named only where the DNA matches it firmly. Only part of the rows carry a size: once, few, many, or a class if the clone is expanded.

DNA	CDR3	D	J	size	V
TGTGCCAGTAGTGCCCGACAGGGCTCTACACAGTTCTTC	CASSARQGSTQFF	TRBD1	TRBJ2-1	few	TRBV19
TGTGCCAGCAGTGCTGAGCGGGGGGCCACAGATACGCAGTATTTT	CASSAERGATDTQYF	TRBD2	TRBJ2-3	.	TRBV2
TGTGCCAGCAGCTTAATGAGGAAGGACTATGGCTACACCTTC	CASSLMRKDYGYTF	.	TRBJ1-2	.	TRBV11-2
TGTGCCAGCAGTCCCCTATCTATGAACTACGAGCAGTACTTC	CASSPLSMNYEQYF	.	TRBJ2-7	.	TRBV6-1
TGCGCCAGCAGCCAAGGGACATGGGATGAAAAACTGTTTTTT	CASSQGTWDEKLFF	.	TRBJ1-4	once	TRBV4-1
TGTGCCAGTAGTATTCCGGGACAAGAGACCCAGTACTTC	CASSIPGQETQYF	.	TRBJ2-5	.	TRBV19
TGCGCCAGCAGTGAGTCCAGGATGAACACTGAAGCTTTCTTT	CASSESRMNTEAFF	.	TRBJ1-1	.	TRBV10-1
TGTGCCAGCAGCTTGTTGCCGGACAAGGGCTATGGCTACACCTTC	CASSLLPDKGYGYTF	.	TRBJ1-2	.	TRBV5-5
TGTGCCAGCAGCTTACAAGGGACAGGGGCTGGAAACACCATATATTTT	CASSLQGTGAGNTIYF	TRBD1	TRBJ1-3	.	TRBV7-6
TGTGCCAGCAGTTTATCAGGGGGCGCAAATGAAGCTTTCTTT	CASSLSGGANEAFF	TRBD1	TRBJ1-1	once	TRBV27
TGTGCCAGCTCACCGGTCTTGGCAGGGGTCAGGAACACTGAAGCTTTCTTT	CASSPVLAGVRNTEAFF	.	TRBJ1-1	few	TRBV18
TGTGCCAGCGGGACTAGCGGGGGGACAGATACGCAGTATTTT	CASGTSGGTDTQYF	TRBD2	TRBJ2-3	.	TRBV6-1
TGCGCCAGCAGCTTGGGACAGGGTGGCAATGAGCAGTTCTTC	CASSLGQGGNEQFF	TRBD1	TRBJ2-1	.	TRBV5-1
TGTGCCAGCGGGGGGACCCCGGGAAACACCATATATTTT	CASGGTPGNTIYF	.	TRBJ1-3	.	TRBV6-5
TGTGCCAGCAGCTGGGGGGGCACTCAGCCCCAGCATTTT	CASSWGGTQPQHF	.	TRBJ1-5	once	TRBV5-5
TGTGCCAGCAGTCCGACTAGCGGGGGGCCCGGTGAGCAGTTCTTC	CASSPTSGGPGEQFF	TRBD2	TRBJ2-1	.	TRBV6-5
TGTGCCAGCAGCTTAGGGGCAGGGGGTGAGTACGAGCAGTACTTC	CASSLGAGGEYEQYF	TRBD1	TRBJ2-7	.	TRBV7-9
TGTGCCAGCAGCCCTCGGGACTATAAAGGCACAGATACGCAGTATTTT	CASSPRDYKGTDTQYF	TRBD2	TRBJ2-3	.	TRBV7-9
TGTGCCAGCAGTACCCCCGGGACAGCTTACAATGAGCAGTTCTTC	CASSTPGTAYNEQFF	TRBD1	TRBJ2-1	.	TRBV6-5
TGTGCCAGCAGTGTCCGACAGGGGAACACTGAAGCTTTCTTT	CASSVRQGNTEAFF	TRBD1	TRBJ1-1	.	TRBV6-1
TGCGCCAGCAGCCGGGACAGGGCGGGGGCCAACGTCCTGACTTTC	CASSRDRAGANVLTF	TRBD1	TRBJ2-6	.	TRBV5-1
TGCGCCAGCAGCCCGGGCTCAGGGGGCACTAACTATGGCTACACCTTC	CASSPGSGGTNYGYTF	TRBD1	TRBJ1-2	.	TRBV5-1
TGTGCCTCCTACAGCGGGGGTTCCTCCTACGAGCAGTACTTC	CASYSGGSSYEQYF	TRBD2	TRBJ2-7	.	TRBV6-1
TGTGCCAGCAGCCGTCTAGCGGGCACAGATACGCAGTATTTT	CASSRLAGTDTQYF	TRBD2	TRBJ2-3	.	TRBV7-9
TGTGCCAGCACCCCAGCGGGGGGCACAGATACGCAGTATTTT	CASTPAGGTDTQYF	TRBD2	TRBJ2-3	.	TRBV25-1
TGCGCCAGCAGCCAAGAGACTGTCTCCTCTGGAAACACCATATATTTT	CASSQETVSSGNTIYF	.	TRBJ1-3	.	TRBV4-3
TGTGCCTGGAGTGTTGTCTCGGCCGGAGGGGCTCAGCCCCAGCATTTT	CAWSVVSAGGAQPQHF	.	TRBJ1-5	.	TRBV30
TGTGCCAGCAGCTTAGCGACAACAGTCTATGGCTACACCTTC	CASSLATTVYGYTF	.	TRBJ1-2	.	TRBV7-9
TGCAGCGTTGTCCTTAACAGCAACTATGGCTACACCTTC	CSVVLNSNYGYTF	.	TRBJ1-2	.	TRBV29-1
TGTGCCAGCAGCACACGACAGGGGGTAGTATATGAGCAGTTCTTC	CASSTRQGVVYEQFF	TRBD1	TRBJ2-1	.	TRBV4-2
TGTGCCAGCAGCCGGGACAGGGGAATCTACGAGCAGTACTTC	CASSRDRGIYEQYF	TRBD1	TRBJ2-7	.	TRBV5-6
TGTGCCAGCAGCTTAGCTTCAGGGGTGGACGAGCAGTACTTC	CASSLASGVDEQYF	.	TRBJ2-7	.	TRBV7-9
TGTGCCAGCTCAGCAAGGGCCAAAGCGGCTCAGCCCCAGCATTTT	CASSARAKAAQPQHF	.	TRBJ1-5	.	TRBV18
TGTGCCAGCAGCTTAGAGAGGTCCGGCGGAGAGACCCAGTACTTC	CASSLERSGGETQYF	.	TRBJ2-5	.	TRBV7-8